Following are 23 T cell receptor beta chains from one sample sequenced in a study of blood T cell repertoires in COVID-19. TCRdb's copy holds only in-frame clones and misses some; the assay was immunoSEQ multiplex PCR. The profile shows over 200,000 clones, approximately 91% of them singletons. The sample taken for sequencing was peripheral blood. These receptors originate from a woman aged 60-75 years with acute or convalescent COVID-19.

V gene TRBV12-2 combines with J gene TRBJ1-1. TRBV12-2 is marked as a pseudogene. This CDR3 has 11 amino acids. CDR3 DNA: TGTGCAAGTCGCGTAAACACTGAAGCTTTCTTT. It codes for CASRVNTEAFF.

The count of this clone is one. This chain connects TRBV19 to TRBJ1-3; no clear D gene. CDR1 is LNHDA and CDR2 is SQIVND in the germline V gene (reference sequence). The V end was cut by 6 bases, the J end by 0 bases, with 12 bases between. CDR3 length: 15 residues. The chain's CDR3 is CASRPEASSGNTIYF. In DNA, the CDR3 is TGTGCCAGTAGGCCAGAAGCGTCCTCTGGAAACACCATATATTTT. Supplemented by reference TRBV19 and TRBJ1-3, the full variable domain reads DGGITQSPKYLFRKEGQNVTLSCEQNLNHDAMYWYRQDPGQGLRLIYYSQIVNDFQKGDIAEGYSVSREKKESFPLTVTSAQKNPTAFYLCASRPEASSGNTIYFGEGSWLTVV.

This clone has only one observation. The chain carries TRBV10-1 and TRBJ2-2, with TRBD2 as a possible D gene (6 bases). The length of the CDR3 is 14 residues. Germline CDR1 and CDR2: WNHNN and SYGVQD (reference sequence). V was trimmed by 0 bases and J by 6 bases, leaving 8 bases between them. The CDR3 nucleotides are TGCGCCAGCAGTGAGTCTGGGAGGCCCGGGGAGCTGTTTTTT. It yields the protein CASSESGRPGELFF.

CDR3 loop: CASSPREPGDYGYTF. DNA for the CDR3: TGTGCCAGCTCACCACGGGAGCCAGGGGACTATGGCTACACCTTC. V is TRBV18 and J is TRBJ1-2, with D perhaps TRBD1 (6 bases). CDR1 and CDR2 from the germline V gene are KGHSH and LQKENI. Trimming pared 1 base from V and 3 bases from J, leaving 12 bases between. There are 15 residues in the CDR3.

V and J are TRBV2 and TRBJ2-6; tentative D call: TRBD1 (6 bases). From germline, CDR1 is SNHLY and CDR2 FYNNEI. The CDR3 has 15 amino acids. The V and J ends lost 4 bases and 2 bases respectively, with 9 bases between them. CDR3 amino acids: CASSAYRAGANVLTF. For the CDR3, the DNA is TGTGCCAGCAGTGCTTACAGGGCTGGGGCCAACGTCCTGACTTTC.

The V call is TRBV19, the J call TRBJ2-1; a possible D gene is TRBD2 (5 bases). The V gene lost 1 base and the J gene lost 0 bases, with 7 bases spanning the gap. Germline assignment: CDR1 LNHDA and CDR2 SQIVND (reference sequence). The length of the CDR3 is 15 residues. As DNA, the CDR3 is TGTGCCAGTAGTATAGCGGGGAGCTCCTACAATGAGCAGTTCTTC. It specifies CASSIAGSSYNEQFF.

The chain has TRBV28 and TRBJ1-1, with D unresolved. Trimming stripped 3 bases from V and 10 bases from J, with 9 bases between. The CDR3 sequence is 11 residues long. The germline V gene encodes CDR1 MDHEN and CDR2 SYDVKM. The CDR3 region is CASSFRGLAFF. In nucleotides, the CDR3 is TGTGCCAGCAGTTTCCGGGGTTTAGCTTTCTTT.

The chain joins TRBV30 to TRBJ2-7; 8 nucleotides align to TRBD1. The V and J ends lost 6 bases and 3 bases, in that order; junction bases with no gene match: 10. This CDR3 has 14 amino acids. In germline, CDR1 is GTSNPN, CDR2 SVGIG (reference sequence). In nucleotides, the CDR3 is TGTGCCTGCGGTTCTGGACAGGGAAACTACGAGCAGTACTTC. Its protein is CACGSGQGNYEQYF.

V gene TRBV5-1 combines with J gene TRBJ1-3; 11 positions agree with TRBD1. This CDR3 has 17 residues. Germline CDR1 reads SGHRS; CDR2 reads YFSETQ. The trim removed 4 bases at V and 3 bases at J, leaving 9 bases unmatched. CDR3: CASSRAGQGAFGNTIYF. The CDR3 DNA follows: TGCGCCAGCAGCCGCGCCGGACAGGGGGCCTTTGGAAACACCATATATTTT.

The chain uses TRBV18 and TRBJ1-1, with a tentative D call TRBD1 (6 bases). The V gene's germline CDR1 is KGHSH and CDR2 LQKENI. The CDR3 runs 15 residues. The V end lost 4 bases, the J end lost 3 bases, and 15 bases lay between the germline ends. DNA for the CDR3: TGTGCCAGCTCACGTGATACAGGGTTTGACACTGAAGCTTTCTTT. Protein product: CASSRDTGFDTEAFF.

V is TRBV28 and J is TRBJ2-7; TRBD2 might be the D (7 bases). The CDR3 loop spans 14 amino acids. V lost 2 bases to trimming and J lost 2 bases, with 10 bases between them. The germline CDR1 and CDR2 sequences are MDHEN and SYDVKM. CDR3 loop: CASSLVGGAYEQYF. The CDR3 nucleotides are TGTGCCAGCAGTTTAGTAGGGGGGGCCTACGAGCAGTACTTC. The full variable domain, with the rest looked up from reference TRBV28 and TRBJ2-7, is DVKVTQSSRYLVKRTGEKVFLECVQDMDHENMFWYRQDPGLGLRLIYFSYDVKMKEKGDIPEGYSVSREKKERFSLILESASTNQTSMYLCASSLVGGAYEQYFGPGTRLTVT.

The chain recombines TRBV7-6 with TRBJ2-1; 11 bases map to TRBD2. Germline CDR1 is SGHVS and CDR2 is FNYEAQ. V dropped 5 bases and J dropped 4; count of bases not matched to a gene: 7. This CDR3 region has 16 residues. The CDR3 DNA is TGTGCCAGCAGCGGAAAGGGACTAGCGGTTTACAATGAGCAGTTCTTC. It yields the protein CASSGKGLAVYNEQFF.

The chain has TRBV28 and TRBJ1-5; 7 bases agree with TRBD1. The V gene's germline CDR1 is MDHEN and CDR2 SYDVKM. With 5 bases clipped from V and 4 bases from J, the junction kept 11 bases outside the gene matches. CDR3 length: 16 residues. The CDR3 DNA reads as TGTGCCAGCAGTAACGACAGGGTGGCGCGAAATCAGCCCCAGCATTTT. Its protein product is CASSNDRVARNQPQHF.

The chain links TRBV12-3 or TRBV12-4 to TRBJ2-3; 7 bases fit TRBD1. The V gene end was trimmed by 5 bases and the J gene end by 7 bases; junction bases not matched to a gene: 6. The CDR3 has 13 amino acids. The CDR3 DNA reads as TGTGCCAGCAGTACCGTACAGGGGAATACGCAGTATTTT. It encodes CASSTVQGNTQYF.

The rearrangement links TRBV19 to TRBJ1-1; 10 bases fit TRBD1. J lost 1 base, V lost 6 bases, and 11 bases had no gene match. This CDR3 contains 17 residues. The germline CDR1 and CDR2 sequences are LNHDA and SQIVND (reference sequence). The DNA for the CDR3 is TGTGCCAGTAGGAGGGGGACAGGGGTGGCGGGGAACACTGAAGCTTTCTTT. It is translated as CASRRGTGVAGNTEAFF.

This sequence joins TRBV4-1 and TRBJ1-2; 8 bases fit TRBD1. Germline CDR1 and CDR2: MGHRA and YSYEKL. V shed 3 bases and J 4 bases; nucleotides not matched to a gene: 10. The CDR3 contains 16 residues. The CDR3 loop is CASSQAPGQVIYGYTF. The CDR3 region has the DNA TGCGCCAGCAGCCAGGCCCCGGGACAGGTGATCTATGGCTACACCTTC.

The V call is TRBV19, the J call TRBJ1-1, with D unclear. Trimming took 4 bases from V and 1 from J, leaving 7 bases between them. Looked up from germline, CDR1 is LNHDA and CDR2 is SQIVND (reference sequence). This CDR3 is 13 amino acids long. DNA for the CDR3: TGTGCCAGTAGTACCTATAAGAACACTGAAGCTTTCTTT. It encodes CASSTYKNTEAFF.

This clone was picked up a small number of times. The rearrangement uses TRBV7-2 and TRBJ2-7; 7 bases agree with TRBD1. This CDR3 region has 15 residues. Germline CDR1 and CDR2: SGHTA and FQGNSA. V dropped 0 bases and J dropped 4; count of bases not matched to a gene: 6. The CDR3 coding sequence is TGTGCCAGCAGCTTAGCGGTGACAGGGTCTTACGAGCAGTACTTC. Protein: CASSLAVTGSYEQYF.

This rearrangement joins TRBV27 to TRBJ2-7; weak D call: TRBD2 (5 bases). In germline, CDR1 is MNHEY, CDR2 SMNVEV (reference sequence). V shed 6 bases and J shed 3 bases, with 15 bases lying between them. The CDR3 has 14 amino acids. Here the CDR3 reads CASRPGLALYEQYF. CDR3 nucleotides: TGTGCCAGCAGACCTGGGCTAGCCCTCTACGAGCAGTACTTC.

The rearrangement links TRBV11-2 to TRBJ1-2, with TRBD1 as a possible D gene (5 bases). V dropped 4 bases and J dropped 8 bases, with 11 bases sitting between them. Germline V gene lookup returns CDR1 SGHAT and CDR2 FQNNGV. The CDR3 extends over 12 amino acids. The CDR3 DNA reads as TGTGCCAGCAGCTCAGGGATATCAGGCTACACCTTC. As protein: CASSSGISGYTF.

CDR3 amino acids: CASSKGRAGGMNTEAFF. The CDR3 bases are TGTGCCAGTAGTAAGGGTCGGGCAGGGGGGATGAACACTGAAGCTTTCTTT. V is TRBV19 and J is TRBJ1-1; 7 bases are shared with TRBD1. The CDR3 totals 17 residues. The J segment lost 0 bases and the V segment lost 4 bases, leaving 11 bases of the junction unmatched. In germline, CDR1 is LNHDA, CDR2 SQIVND (reference sequence).

The V gene is TRBV6-2 or TRBV6-3, the J gene TRBJ2-1, with 8 bases lining up with TRBD2. This CDR3 region has 14 residues. The germline V gene has CDR1 MNHEY and CDR2 SVGEGT. With V trimmed by 4 bases and J by 12 bases, 11 bases remained unmatched. The CDR3 bases are TGTGCCAGCAGTTGGCCAGTGGGACTAGTGGCGCAGTTCTTC. It translates to CASSWPVGLVAQFF.

The rearrangement joins TRBV19 to TRBJ2-6, with 7 positions matching TRBD1. V shed 2 bases, J shed 0 bases, and the junction held 1 base outside the gene matches. The germline V gene has CDR1 LNHDA and CDR2 SQIVND (reference sequence). This CDR3 has 16 residues. The CDR3 is CASSIRTGSGANVLTF. Written as DNA, the CDR3 is TGTGCCAGTAGTATAAGGACAGGCTCTGGGGCCAACGTCCTGACTTTC.